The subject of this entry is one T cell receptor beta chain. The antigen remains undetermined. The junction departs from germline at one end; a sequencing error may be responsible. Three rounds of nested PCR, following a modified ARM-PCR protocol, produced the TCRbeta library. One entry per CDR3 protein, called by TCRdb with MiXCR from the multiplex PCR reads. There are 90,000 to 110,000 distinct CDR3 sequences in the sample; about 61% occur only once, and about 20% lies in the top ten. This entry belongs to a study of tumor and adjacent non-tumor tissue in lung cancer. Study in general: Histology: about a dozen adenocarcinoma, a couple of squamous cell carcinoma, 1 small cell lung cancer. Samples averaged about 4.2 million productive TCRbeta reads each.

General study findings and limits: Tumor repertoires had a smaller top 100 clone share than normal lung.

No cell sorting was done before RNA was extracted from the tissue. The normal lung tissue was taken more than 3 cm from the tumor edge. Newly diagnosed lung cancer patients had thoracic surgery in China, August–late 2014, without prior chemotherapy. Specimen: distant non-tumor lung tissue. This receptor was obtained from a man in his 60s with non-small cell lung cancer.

CDR3 sequence: CSARDLSLALTGGSSYKQYF. DNA for the CDR3: TGCAGTGCTAGAGATCTGTCTCTGGCACTTACCGGGGGAAGCTCCTACAAGCAGTACTTC. The J gene is TRBJ2-7, the V gene TRBV20-1; tentatively, D is TRBD2 (6 bases). CDR3 length equals 20 residues. Looked up from germline, CDR1 is DFQATT and CDR2 is SNEGSKA (reference sequence).